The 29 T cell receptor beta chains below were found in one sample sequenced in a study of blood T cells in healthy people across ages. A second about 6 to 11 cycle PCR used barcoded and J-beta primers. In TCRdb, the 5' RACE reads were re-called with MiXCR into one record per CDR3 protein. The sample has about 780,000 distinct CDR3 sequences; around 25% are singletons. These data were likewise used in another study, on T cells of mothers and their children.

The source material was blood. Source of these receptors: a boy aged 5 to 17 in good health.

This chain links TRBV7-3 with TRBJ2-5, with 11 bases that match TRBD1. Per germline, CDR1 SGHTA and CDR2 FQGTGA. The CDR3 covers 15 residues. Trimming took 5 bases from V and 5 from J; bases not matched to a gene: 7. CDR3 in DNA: TGTGCCAGCAGCGCTGGGACAGGGGGTTGGGAGACCCAGTACTTC. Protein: CASSAGTGGWETQYF. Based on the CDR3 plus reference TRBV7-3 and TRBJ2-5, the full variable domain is GAGVSQTPSNKVTEKGKYVELRCDPISGHTALYWYRQSLGQGPEFLIYFQGTGAADDSGLPNDRFFAVRPEGSVSTLKIQRTERGDSAVYLCASSAGTGGWETQYFGPGTRLLVL.

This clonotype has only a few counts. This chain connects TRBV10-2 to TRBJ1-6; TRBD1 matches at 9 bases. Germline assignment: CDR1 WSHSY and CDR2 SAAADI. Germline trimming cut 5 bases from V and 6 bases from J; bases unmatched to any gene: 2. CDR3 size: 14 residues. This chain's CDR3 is CASSTTGGNSPLHF. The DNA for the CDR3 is TGCGCCAGCAGTACGACAGGGGGTAATTCACCCCTCCACTTT.

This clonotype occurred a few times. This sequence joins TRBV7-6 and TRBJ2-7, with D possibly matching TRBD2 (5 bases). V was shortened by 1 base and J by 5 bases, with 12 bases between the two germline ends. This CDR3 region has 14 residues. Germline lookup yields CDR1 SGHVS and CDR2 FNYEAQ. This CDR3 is CASSLGRGNHEQYF. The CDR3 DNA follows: TGTGCCAGCAGCTTAGGTCGGGGTAACCACGAGCAGTACTTC.

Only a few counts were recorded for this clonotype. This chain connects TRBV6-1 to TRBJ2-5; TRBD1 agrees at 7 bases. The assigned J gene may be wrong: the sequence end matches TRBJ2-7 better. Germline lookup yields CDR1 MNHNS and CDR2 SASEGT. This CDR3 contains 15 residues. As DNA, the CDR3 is TGTGCCAGCAGTAGCCGGACAGGCCTCTCCTACGAGCAGTACTTC. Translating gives CASSSRTGLSYEQYF.

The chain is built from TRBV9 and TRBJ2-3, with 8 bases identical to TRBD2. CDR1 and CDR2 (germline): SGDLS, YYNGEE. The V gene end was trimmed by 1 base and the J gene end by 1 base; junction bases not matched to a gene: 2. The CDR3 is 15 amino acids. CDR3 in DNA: TGTGCCAGCAGCGTAAGAGCGGGGGGCACAGATACGCAGTATTTT. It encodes CASSVRAGGTDTQYF.

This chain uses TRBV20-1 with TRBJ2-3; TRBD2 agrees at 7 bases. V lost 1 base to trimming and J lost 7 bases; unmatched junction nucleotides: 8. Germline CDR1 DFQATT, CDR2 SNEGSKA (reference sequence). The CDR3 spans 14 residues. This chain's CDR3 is CSARGLAVQYTQYF. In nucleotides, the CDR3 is TGCAGTGCTAGAGGGCTAGCGGTACAATATACGCAGTATTTT.

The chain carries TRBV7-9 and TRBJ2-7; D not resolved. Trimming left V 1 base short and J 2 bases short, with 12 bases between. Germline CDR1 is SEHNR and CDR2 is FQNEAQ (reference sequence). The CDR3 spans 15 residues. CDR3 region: CASSLDWNNAYEQYF. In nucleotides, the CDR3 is TGTGCCAGCAGCTTAGATTGGAACAACGCCTACGAGCAGTACTTC.

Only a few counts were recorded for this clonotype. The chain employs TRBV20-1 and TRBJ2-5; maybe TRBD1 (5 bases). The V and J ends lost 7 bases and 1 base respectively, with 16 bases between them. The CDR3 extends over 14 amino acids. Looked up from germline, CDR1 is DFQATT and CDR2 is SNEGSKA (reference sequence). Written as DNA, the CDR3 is TGCAGTGTAGAGGCAGGGTTCCTCCAAGAGACCCAGTACTTC. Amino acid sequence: CSVEAGFLQETQYF.

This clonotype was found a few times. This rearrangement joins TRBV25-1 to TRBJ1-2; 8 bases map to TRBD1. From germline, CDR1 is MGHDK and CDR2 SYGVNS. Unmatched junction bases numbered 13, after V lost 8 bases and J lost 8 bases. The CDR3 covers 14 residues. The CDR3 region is CASGEFRQGRGYTF. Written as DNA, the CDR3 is TGTGCCAGCGGAGAGTTCAGACAGGGGCGAGGCTACACCTTC.

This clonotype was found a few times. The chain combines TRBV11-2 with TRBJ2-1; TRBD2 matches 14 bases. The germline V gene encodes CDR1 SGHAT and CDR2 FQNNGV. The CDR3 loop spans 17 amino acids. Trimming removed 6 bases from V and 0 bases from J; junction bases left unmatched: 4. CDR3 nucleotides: TGTGCCAGCAGACGGGGACTAGCGGGGGTCTCCTACAATGAGCAGTTCTTC. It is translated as CASRRGLAGVSYNEQFF.

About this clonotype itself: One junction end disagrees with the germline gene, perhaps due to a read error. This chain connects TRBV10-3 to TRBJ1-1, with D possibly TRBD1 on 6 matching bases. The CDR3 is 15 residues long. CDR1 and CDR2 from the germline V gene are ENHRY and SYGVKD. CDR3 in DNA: TGTGCCAACCTACAGGGAGGAAGGTGCGTCACTGAAACTTTCTTT. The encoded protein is CANLQGGRCVTETFF.

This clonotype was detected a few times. CDR3: CASRLGQGRSGELFF. For the CDR3, the DNA is TGTGCCAGCAGGTTGGGACAGGGGCGGTCCGGGGAGCTGTTTTTT. The chain couples TRBV27 to TRBJ2-2, with TRBD1 identical over 10 bases. V lost 6 bases and J lost 6; bases outside the gene matches: 7. CDR1 MNHEY and CDR2 SMNVEV come from the germline V gene (reference sequence). The CDR3 has 15 residues.

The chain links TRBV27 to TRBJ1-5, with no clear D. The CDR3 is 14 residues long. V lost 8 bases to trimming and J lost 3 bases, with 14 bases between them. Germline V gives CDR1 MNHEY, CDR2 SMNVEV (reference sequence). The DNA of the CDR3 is TGTGCCAGCTCCATTGGACGGTTCAATCAGCCCCAGCATTTT. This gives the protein CASSIGRFNQPQHF.

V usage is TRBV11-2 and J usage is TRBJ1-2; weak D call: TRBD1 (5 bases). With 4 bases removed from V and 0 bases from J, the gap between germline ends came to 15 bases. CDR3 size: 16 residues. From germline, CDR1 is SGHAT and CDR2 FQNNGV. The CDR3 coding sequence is TGTGCCAGCAGCTCGCATACAGGAGACTCTAACTATGGCTACACCTTC. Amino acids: CASSSHTGDSNYGYTF.

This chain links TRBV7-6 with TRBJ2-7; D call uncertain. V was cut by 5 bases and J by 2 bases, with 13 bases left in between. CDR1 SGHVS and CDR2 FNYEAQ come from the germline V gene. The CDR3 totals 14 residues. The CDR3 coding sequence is TGTGCCAGCAGCCCAGCCGGGCAGCCCTACGAGCAGTACTTC. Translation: CASSPAGQPYEQYF.

CDR3 nucleotide sequence: TGTGCCAGCAGTTACTCGCCCGGCCGGGCCCCTAATGAAAAACTGTTTTTT. Translation gives CASSYSPGRAPNEKLFF. This chain links TRBV6-2 or TRBV6-3 with TRBJ1-4, with D unclear. Trimming cost V 0 bases and J 3 bases, with 14 bases left between them. CDR1 is MNHEY, CDR2 SVGEGT, per germline. The CDR3 sequence is 17 residues long.

CDR3 bases: TGTGCCTGGAGTCGGGGGAGGGGGCGACAAGAGACCCAGTACTTC. This encodes CAWSRGRGRQETQYF. The rearrangement links TRBV30 to TRBJ2-5, with D perhaps assigned TRBD1 or TRBD2 (7 bases each). The CDR3 has 15 residues. In germline, CDR1 is GTSNPN, CDR2 SVGIG (reference sequence). V was pared by 2 bases and J by 2 bases, with 15 bases between.

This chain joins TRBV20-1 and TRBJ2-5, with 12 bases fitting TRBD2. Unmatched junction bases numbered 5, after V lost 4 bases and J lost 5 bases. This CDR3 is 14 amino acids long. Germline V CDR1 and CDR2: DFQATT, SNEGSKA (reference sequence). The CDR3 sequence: CSAMTSGGRETQYF. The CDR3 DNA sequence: TGCAGTGCTATGACTAGCGGGGGCAGGGAGACCCAGTACTTC.

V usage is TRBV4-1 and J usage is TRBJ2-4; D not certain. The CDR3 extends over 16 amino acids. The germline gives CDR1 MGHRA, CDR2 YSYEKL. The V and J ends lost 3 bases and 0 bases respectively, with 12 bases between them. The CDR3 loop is CASSHPGLSAKNIQYF. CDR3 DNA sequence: TGCGCCAGCAGCCATCCAGGCCTCTCAGCCAAAAACATTCAGTACTTC.

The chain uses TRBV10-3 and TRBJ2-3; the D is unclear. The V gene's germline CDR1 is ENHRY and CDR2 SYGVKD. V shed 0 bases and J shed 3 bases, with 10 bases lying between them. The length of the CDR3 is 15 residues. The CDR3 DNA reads TGTGCCATCAGTGAGTCGGCAGTAAGGACAGATACGCAGTATTTT. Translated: CAISESAVRTDTQYF.

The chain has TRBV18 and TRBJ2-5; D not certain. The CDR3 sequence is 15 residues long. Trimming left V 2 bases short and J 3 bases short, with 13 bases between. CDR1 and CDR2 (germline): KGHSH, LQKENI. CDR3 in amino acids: CASSPGLGIKETQYF. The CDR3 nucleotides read TGTGCCAGCTCACCAGGCTTGGGGATAAAAGAGACCCAGTACTTC.

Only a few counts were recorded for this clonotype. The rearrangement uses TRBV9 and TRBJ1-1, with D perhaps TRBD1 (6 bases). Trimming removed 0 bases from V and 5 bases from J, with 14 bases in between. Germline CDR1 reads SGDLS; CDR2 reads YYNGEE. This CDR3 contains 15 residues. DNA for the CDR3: TGTGCCAGCAGCGTAGACGGAGGGGGGTCAACTGAAGCTTTCTTT. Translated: CASSVDGGGSTEAFF. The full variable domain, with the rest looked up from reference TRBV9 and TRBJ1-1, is DSGVTQTPKHLITATGQRVTLRCSPRSGDLSVYWYQQSLDQGLQFLIQYYNGEERAKGNILERFSAQQFPDLHSELNLSSLELGDSALYFCASSVDGGGSTEAFFGQGTRLTVV.

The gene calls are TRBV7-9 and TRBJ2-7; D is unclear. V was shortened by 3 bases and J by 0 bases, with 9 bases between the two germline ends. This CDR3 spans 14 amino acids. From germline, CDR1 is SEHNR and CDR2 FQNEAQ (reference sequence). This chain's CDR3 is CASSFETFSYEQYF. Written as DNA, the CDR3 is TGTGCCAGCAGCTTCGAGACATTCTCCTACGAGCAGTACTTC. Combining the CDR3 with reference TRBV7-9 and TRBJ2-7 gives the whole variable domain DTGVSQNPRHKITKRGQNVTFRCDPISEHNRLYWYRQTLGQGPEFLTYFQNEAQLEKSRLLSDRFSAERPKGSFSTLEIQRTEQGDSAMYLCASSFETFSYEQYFGPGTRLTVT.

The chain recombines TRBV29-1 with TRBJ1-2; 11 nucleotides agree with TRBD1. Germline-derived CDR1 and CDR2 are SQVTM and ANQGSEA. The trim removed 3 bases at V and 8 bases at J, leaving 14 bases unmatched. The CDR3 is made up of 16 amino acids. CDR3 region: CSVDGQGAAAVGGYTF. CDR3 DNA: TGCAGCGTTGACGGACAGGGGGCGGCCGCGGTAGGGGGCTACACCTTC.

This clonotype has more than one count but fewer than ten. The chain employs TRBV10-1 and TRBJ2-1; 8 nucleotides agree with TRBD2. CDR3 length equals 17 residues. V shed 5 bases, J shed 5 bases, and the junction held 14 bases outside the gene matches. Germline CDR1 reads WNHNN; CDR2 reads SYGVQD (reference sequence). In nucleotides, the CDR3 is TGCGCCAGCAGTAAGCAGCGGGGGCAAGTCGTCCACAATGAGCAGTTCTTC. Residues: CASSKQRGQVVHNEQFF.

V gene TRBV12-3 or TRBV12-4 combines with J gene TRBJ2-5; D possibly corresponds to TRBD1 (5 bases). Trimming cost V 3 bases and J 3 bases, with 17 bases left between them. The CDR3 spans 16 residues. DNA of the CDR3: TGTGCCAGCAGTTTTTTGTTGGGGCTGATGGAAGAGACCCAGTACTTC. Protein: CASSFLLGLMEETQYF.

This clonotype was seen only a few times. CDR3 loop: CATEGPGDHGYTF. CDR3 coding DNA: TGTGCCACCGAGGGACCGGGGGATCATGGCTACACCTTC. The chain uses TRBV12-3 or TRBV12-4 and TRBJ1-2; possibly TRBD1 for D (5 bases). The CDR3 contains 13 residues. Trimming removed 10 bases at V and 6 bases at J, with 18 bases between.

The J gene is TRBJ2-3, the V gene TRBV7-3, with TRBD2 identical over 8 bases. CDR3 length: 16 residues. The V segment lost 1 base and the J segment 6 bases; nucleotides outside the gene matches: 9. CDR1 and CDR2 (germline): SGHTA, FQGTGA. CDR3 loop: CASSLIVAGGADTQYF. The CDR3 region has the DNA TGTGCCAGCAGCTTAATAGTTGCGGGGGGCGCGGATACGCAGTATTTT.

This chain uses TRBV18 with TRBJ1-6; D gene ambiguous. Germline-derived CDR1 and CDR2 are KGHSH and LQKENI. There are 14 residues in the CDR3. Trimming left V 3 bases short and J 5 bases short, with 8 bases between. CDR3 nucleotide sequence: TGTGCCAGCTCACCGGTGGAGGATAATTCACCCCTCCACTTT. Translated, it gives CASSPVEDNSPLHF.